A single sample gave rise to the 18 T cell receptor beta chains below, sequenced in a study of cytomegalovirus exposure and HLA in healthy donors (dated by TCRdb to 2015 to 2018). The method was the immunoSEQ multiplex PCR assay. A mixture of 60 forward primers for TCR Vbeta segments and 13 reverse primers for TCR Jbeta segments was used in the multiplex PCR. This is the immuneACCESS table as TCRdb keeps it, with only in-frame sequences that have V and J called. A part of the clones is gone; compared with another copy, unresolved V genes explain less than half, and the rest is unexplained. Across this sample there are 110,000 or so clones, with roughly three quarters seen only once. Jointly, the top ten make up 16% of the sample. The sequenced material came from PBMCs. The receptors here all came from a man in his fifties or sixties in good health and CMV-seropositive.

This clone was detected only a few times. This CDR3 reads CASSERALALYF. The CDR3 DNA follows: TGTGCCAGCAGTGAGCGGGCATTAGCCTTGTACTTC. The chain joins TRBV2 to TRBJ2-5; possibly TRBD2 for D (5 bases). Germline V gives CDR1 SNHLY, CDR2 FYNNEI. Trimming pared 3 bases from V and 13 bases from J, leaving 15 bases between. The CDR3 has 12 residues. Full variable domain (rest looked up from reference TRBV2 and TRBJ2-5): EPEVTQTPSHQVTQMGQEVILRCVPISNHLYFYWYRQILGQKVEFLVSFYNNEISEKSEIFDDQFSVERPDGSNFTLKIRSTKLEDSAMYFCASSERALALYFGPGTRLLVL.

The rearrangement links TRBV11-2 to TRBJ1-1; possibly TRBD1 for D (5 bases). This CDR3 comprises 15 residues. Germline CDR1 and CDR2: SGHAT and FQNNGV. V gave up 5 bases and J gave up 2 bases, with 15 bases separating them. The CDR3 bases are TGTGCCAGCAGCACGCGGACAAAGGAAAACACTGAAGCTTTCTTT. Encoded protein: CASSTRTKENTEAFF.

The genes are TRBV2 and TRBJ2-3, with 12 bases identical to TRBD2. Germline V lookup: CDR1 SNHLY, CDR2 FYNNEI. CDR3 size: 21 residues. Trimming removed 7 bases from V and 2 bases from J; junction bases left unmatched: 22. CDR3 loop: CASNLLGTGKLAGGLTDTQYF. DNA of the CDR3: TGTGCCAGCAACCTGCTAGGGACAGGGAAACTAGCGGGAGGCCTCACAGATACGCAGTATTTT.

The chain combines TRBV7-6 with TRBJ2-7; 13 nucleotides line up with TRBD2. The CDR3 length is 15 residues. Per germline, CDR1 SGHVS and CDR2 FNYEAQ. Trimming at V came to 3 bases and at J to 3 bases, leaving 2 bases not matched to a gene. DNA of the CDR3: TGTGCCAGCAGCTTCGGACTAGCGGGAGACTACGAGCAGTACTTC. Its translation: CASSFGLAGDYEQYF.

This clone was recorded a few times. This chain uses TRBV5-6 with TRBJ1-2, with 7 bases matching TRBD1. The germline V gene has CDR1 SGHDT and CDR2 YYEEEE. J was trimmed by 7 bases and V by 2 bases; bases with no gene match: 5. The length of the CDR3 is 13 residues. The DNA of the CDR3 is TGTGCCAGCAGCTTAGGACAGGCCATTGGCTACACCTTC. The encoded protein is CASSLGQAIGYTF.

The chain combines TRBV4-3 with TRBJ2-7, with D tentatively TRBD1 (6 bases). The CDR3 contains 15 residues. Trimming pared 2 bases from V and 1 base from J, leaving 12 bases between. Looked up from germline, CDR1 is LGHNA and CDR2 is YSLEER. This chain's CDR3 is CASSQSIQGSYEQYF. Written as DNA, the CDR3 is TGCGCCAGCAGCCAATCGATACAGGGTTCCTACGAGCAGTACTTC.

The chain uses TRBV27 and TRBJ2-7, with TRBD1 matching 7 bases. Germline values: CDR1 MNHEY, CDR2 SMNVEV (reference sequence). The CDR3 sequence is 15 residues long. With 5 bases clipped from V and 5 bases from J, the junction kept 12 bases outside the gene matches. The CDR3 nucleotides are TGTGCCAGCAGTAAAGGGTCAGGGGGTTTCAACGAGCAGTACTTC. Its translation is CASSKGSGGFNEQYF.

This chain joins TRBV6-1 and TRBJ2-2, with 10 bases aligning to TRBD1. Germline V lookup: CDR1 MNHNS, CDR2 SASEGT. The CDR3 sequence is 18 residues long. V gave up 2 bases and J gave up 2 bases; unmatched junction bases: 8. CDR3 nucleotides: TGTGCCAGCAGTGAACGTCGTGGGACAGGGGACAACACCGGGGAGCTGTTTTTT. Translated: CASSERRGTGDNTGELFF.

CDR3 protein: CASTRSGGALSNQPQHF. The CDR3 bases are TGTGCCAGTACCCGAAGTGGGGGGGCCTTGAGCAATCAGCCCCAGCATTTT. The genes are TRBV19 and TRBJ1-5; possible D gene TRBD1, 6 bases. The CDR3 length is 17 residues. Trimming shortened V by 7 bases and J by 1 base, and 20 bases separated the two germline ends. Germline assignment: CDR1 LNHDA and CDR2 SQIVND (reference sequence).

V usage is TRBV6-1 and J usage is TRBJ2-1, with a tentative D call TRBD2 (6 bases). The CDR3 is 15 residues long. Trimming stripped 3 bases from V and 6 bases from J, with 15 bases between. Germline V CDR1 and CDR2: MNHNS, SASEGT. CDR3 DNA sequence: TGTGCCAGCAGTGAGCCGGGACTTTCAATCAATGAGCAGTTCTTC. Translating gives CASSEPGLSINEQFF.

V is TRBV18 and J is TRBJ2-7; TRBD1 agrees at 8 bases. CDR1 is KGHSH, CDR2 LQKENI, per germline. The CDR3 spans 16 residues. Unmatched junction bases numbered 9, after V lost 3 bases and J lost 2 bases. The CDR3, as DNA: TGTGCCAGCTCACCTTTCGGACAGGGTAAGCCCTACGAGCAGTACTTC. Protein: CASSPFGQGKPYEQYF. The full variable domain, its missing parts supplied by reference TRBV18 and TRBJ2-7, is NAGVMQNPRHLVRRRGQEARLRCSPMKGHSHVYWYRQLPEEGLKFMVYLQKENIIDESGMPKERFSAEFPKEGPSILRIQQVVRGDSAAYFCASSPFGQGKPYEQYFGPGTRLTVT.

This sequence joins TRBV9 and TRBJ1-3; the D gene is possibly TRBD1 (6 bases). Germline V lookup: CDR1 SGDLS, CDR2 YYNGEE. The V end lost 3 bases, the J end lost 2 bases, and 21 bases lay between the germline ends. This CDR3 region has 18 residues. The CDR3: CASSAGHQPHVAGNTIYF. As DNA, the CDR3 is TGTGCCAGCAGCGCGGGACACCAACCCCACGTCGCTGGAAACACCATATATTTT.

In this sample, this clone turned up a few times. The V and J genes are TRBV29-1 and TRBJ2-7; 7 positions agree with TRBD2. Germline values: CDR1 SQVTM, CDR2 ANQGSEA. This CDR3 comprises 15 residues. V was pared by 0 bases and J by 5 bases, with 10 bases of the junction left unmatched. CDR3 in amino acids: CSVEDRREGMNEQYF. For the CDR3, the DNA is TGCAGCGTTGAAGACCGTAGGGAGGGAATGAACGAGCAGTACTTC.

V and J are TRBV19 and TRBJ2-3; 14 nucleotides align to TRBD2. The germline V gene encodes CDR1 LNHDA and CDR2 SQIVND (reference sequence). V lost 8 bases and J lost 1; bases outside the gene matches: 5. The length of the CDR3 is 16 residues. The CDR3 region is CASLGLAGDRTDTQYF. As DNA, the CDR3 is TGTGCCAGTCTGGGACTAGCGGGGGACCGCACAGATACGCAGTATTTT.

This sequence joins TRBV7-2 and TRBJ2-7; possibly TRBD2 for D (5 bases). V was pared by 1 base and J by 9 bases, with 13 bases between. The CDR3 length is 13 residues. Germline assignment: CDR1 SGHTA and CDR2 FQGNSA. CDR3 sequence reads: CASSLVEMSGQYF. CDR3 DNA sequence: TGTGCCAGCAGCTTAGTGGAGATGAGCGGGCAGTACTTC.

The genes are TRBV4-1 and TRBJ1-6; 8 positions match TRBD1. The CDR3 consists of 16 residues. Germline CDR1 reads MGHRA; CDR2 reads YSYEKL. J was trimmed by 9 bases and V by 2 bases; bases with no gene match: 9. Written as DNA, the CDR3 is TGCGCCAGCAGCCAAAGGGCGGACAGGGATCGTTCACCCCTCCACTTT. Amino acid sequence: CASSQRADRDRSPLHF.

The V call is TRBV7-2, the J call TRBJ1-1; tentative D call: TRBD1 (6 bases). V was cut by 1 base and J by 5 bases, with 23 bases left in between. CDR3 length: 18 amino acids. Germline values: CDR1 SGHTA, CDR2 FQGNSA. The CDR3 region has the DNA TGTGCCAGCAGCTTAGGAGGGGGGCGGACGGGGGGGTGGACTGAAGCTTTCTTT. Residues: CASSLGGGRTGGWTEAFF.

The chain links TRBV11-2 to TRBJ2-1; 10 nucleotides match TRBD2. Germline loops: CDR1 SGHAT, CDR2 FQNNGV. The CDR3 covers 17 residues. V lost 2 bases to trimming and J lost 3 bases; unmatched junction nucleotides: 7. CDR3 loop: CASSLILTSGVYNEQFF. The DNA for the CDR3 is TGTGCCAGCAGCTTAATACTTACTAGCGGGGTCTACAATGAGCAGTTCTTC.